The clone carrying this TCR beta chain is a singleton in its sample. The data were produced by immunoSEQ multiplex PCR, yet TCRdb's version contains in-frame clones alone and is incomplete. The profile covers 200,000 to 250,000 clones, with more than 75% appearing a single time and over 2.5% taken by the ten largest. The record originates from a study of blood T cell repertoires in COVID-19. Background on the study: Material from acute and convalescent COVID-19 was sourced from the United States, Italy and Spain. From T cells, B-cell-depleted T cells, or PBMCs came the material, which was cDNA or gDNA.

This clonotype originated in a man aged 50 to 60 who had recovered from COVID-19. Source material: peripheral blood.

The CDR3 DNA is TGCGCCAGCAGTGCCAAACAGGGGCTGTATTCTGAAGCTTTCTTT. It is translated as CASSAKQGLYSEAFF. J is TRBJ1-1 and V is TRBV10-1, with TRBD1 matching 7 bases. This CDR3 comprises 15 residues. Germline V gene lookup returns CDR1 WNHNN and CDR2 SYGVQD (reference sequence). V was clipped by 4 bases and J by 6 bases; unmatched bases: 11.